The clone carrying this T cell receptor beta chain has just a few counts. Its antigen is still unknown. The data belong to a study of T cell repertoires in cytomegalovirus infection. Study-level information: Alongside well-studied HLA-B-restricted CMV epitopes, recently identified HLA-C-restricted CMV epitopes were also used. Both a matching HLA type and CMV infection were indicated by public TCR beta signatures. Study-wide results and limits: Cumulative public TCR beta family frequency identified CMV carriers with the relevant HLA. Ex vivo, HLA-C-restricted CMV-specific TCR beta clonotypes prevailed over the rest of the response.

TCRdb called the reads again in MiXCR, with one record for every CDR3 protein. The table has fewer than 1,000,000 distinct CDR3 sequences, under 40% seen once. The CDR3 covers 15 residues. Germline values: CDR1 MNHEY, CDR2 SMNVEV (reference sequence). V was shortened by 5 bases and J by 8 bases, with 18 bases between the two germline ends. The TCR originated in a human donor in good health (CMV status not recorded). Some clones in this sample may be carry-over from other donors' samples. This chain connects TRBV27 to TRBJ1-4; TRBD1 might be the D (6 bases). This material consisted of cultured CD8+ T cells from PBMCs, taken from culture after CMV antigen stimulation. CDR3 protein: CASSPRGGRGEKLFF. CDR3 nucleotide sequence: TGTGCCAGCAGTCCCCGGGGGGGGCGCGGCGAAAAACTGTTTTTT.